This entry concerns a single TCR beta chain. Antigen specificity is unknown. Drawn from each donor were around 9.1 milliliters of peripheral blood. This entry belongs to a study of blood T cells in healthy people across ages. Study-wide context: Capture by template switching was about one barcoded beta molecule per two T cells.

Then a second PCR, running about 7 to 11 cycles, was carried out with a sample-barcoded 5' primer and a J-beta primer mix. Each of the cDNA molecules was tagged by a template-switch adaptor with 12 random nucleotides. In TCRdb, the 5' RACE reads were re-called with MiXCR into one record per CDR3 protein. The sample includes roughly 1.5 million distinct CDR3 sequences, around 40% of them seen just once. Points from the study as a whole: Diversity estimates drawn from one million T cells were deemed underestimates.

Trimming cost V 4 bases and J 3 bases, with 9 bases left between them. Looked up from germline, CDR1 is SNHLY and CDR2 is FYNNEI. The CDR3 is made up of 13 amino acids. The receptor was isolated from a woman between 18 and 29 years old in good health. Sequencing was carried out using blood. This chain links TRBV2 with TRBJ2-5; D unresolved. The CDR3 coding sequence is TGTGCCAGCAGTGTACGGATCGAAGAGACCCAGTACTTC. Residues: CASSVRIEETQYF.